These 29 T cell receptor beta chains were all obtained from the same sample, sequenced in a study of blood T cells in healthy people across ages. A second PCR of 7 to 11 cycles used a sample-barcoded 5' primer and a J-beta primer mix. In TCRdb, the 5' RACE reads were re-called with MiXCR into one record per CDR3 protein. The profile shows some 700,000 distinct CDR3 sequences, about 40% of them singletons. Specimen: blood. The receptors originated from an older woman in good health.

Ten or more counts support this clonotype. This sequence joins TRBV4-2 and TRBJ2-5, with D perhaps TRBD1 or TRBD2 (7 bases each). Germline-derived CDR1 and CDR2 are LGHNA and YNFKEQ. This CDR3 spans 16 amino acids. The V and J ends lost 3 bases and 3 bases respectively, with 17 bases between them. CDR3 nucleotide sequence: TGTGCCAGCAGCCACCCAGGGGGAGGGATGGAAGAGACCCAGTACTTC. This sequence encodes CASSHPGGGMEETQYF.

The chain recombines TRBV7-6 with TRBJ1-2; 7 bases map to TRBD1. J gave up 7 bases and V 5 bases, and 7 bases lay outside the gene matches. The CDR3 has 13 residues. Germline V gene data show CDR1 as SGHVS and CDR2 as FNYEAQ. In DNA form, the CDR3 reads TGTGCCAGCAGCCCGCGCTACAGGGGTGGCTACACCTTC. Translation gives CASSPRYRGGYTF.

Worth noting for this clonotype: Possible read error: a much larger clone is one base away. The genes are TRBV27 and TRBJ2-1, with TRBD2 identical over 11 bases. The end of the DNA fits TRBJ2-7 better, so the J call may be wrong. The V gene's germline CDR1 is MNHEY and CDR2 SMNVEV (reference sequence). The CDR3 is 16 residues long. The CDR3 sequence is CASSLWGTSGYNEQYF. DNA for the CDR3: TGTGCCAGCAGTTTATGGGGGACTAGCGGCTACAATGAGCAGTACTTC.

This clonotype was seen a handful of times. This rearrangement joins TRBV9 to TRBJ2-1; 14 positions agree with TRBD2. The CDR3 is 16 amino acids. The germline V gene has CDR1 SGDLS and CDR2 YYNGEE. Trimming cost V 3 bases and J 6 bases; bases outside gene matches: 5. The CDR3 coding sequence is TGTGCCAGCAGCGATCGCGGGACTAGCGGGAGCAATGAGCAGTTCTTC. It specifies CASSDRGTSGSNEQFF.

This chain connects TRBV7-2 to TRBJ2-1, with 13 bases lining up with TRBD2. This CDR3 is built from 15 residues. Germline-derived CDR1 and CDR2 are SGHTA and FQGNSA. With V trimmed by 5 bases and J by 5 bases, 3 bases remained unmatched. The CDR3 spells CASSEGLAGDNEQFF. CDR3 nucleotide sequence: TGTGCCAGCAGCGAAGGACTAGCGGGAGACAATGAGCAGTTCTTC. The whole variable domain, filled in from reference TRBV7-2 and TRBJ2-1, reads GAGVSQSPSNKVTEKGKDVELRCDPISGHTALYWYRQSLGQGLEFLIYFQGNSAPDKSGLPSDRFSAERTGGSVSTLTIQRTQQEDSAVYLCASSEGLAGDNEQFFGPGTRLTVL.

As DNA, the CDR3 is TGTGCCAGCACACATCAAGGGGGCGCATCCTACGAGCAGTACTTC. Translated: CASTHQGGASYEQYF. The chain recombines TRBV6-2 or TRBV6-3 with TRBJ2-4; TRBD1 aligns across 7 bases. The better agreement between TRBJ2-7 and the DNA end casts doubt on the J call. The CDR3 has 15 amino acids. Germline V gene lookup returns CDR1 MNHEY and CDR2 SVGEGT.

This clonotype has only a few counts. J is TRBJ2-4 and V is TRBV20-1, with 10 nucleotides matching TRBD2. The DNA matches TRBJ2-7 better at its end, which makes the J call doubtful. CDR3 length: 16 amino acids. Germline loops: CDR1 DFQATT, CDR2 SNEGSKA (reference sequence). CDR3 DNA: TGCAGTGCTAGAAGCCCCCAGCGGGGGGGAGAATACGAGCAGTACTTC. This codes for CSARSPQRGGEYEQYF.

The chain is built from TRBV20-1 and TRBJ1-3; 8 bases match TRBD1. Trimming cost V 1 base and J 2 bases; bases outside gene matches: 13. This CDR3 is 18 amino acids long. Germline V CDR1 and CDR2: DFQATT, SNEGSKA (reference sequence). The CDR3 bases are TGCAGTGCTAGAGCCCCAAGACGACAGGGGATAACTGGAAACACCATATATTTT. This codes for CSARAPRRQGITGNTIYF.

The chain links TRBV3-1 to TRBJ1-5; D gene uncertain. Deletions cut 4 bases from V and 3 bases from J, with 7 bases between. The CDR3 is made up of 13 amino acids. The germline V gene has CDR1 LGHDT and CDR2 YNNKEL (reference sequence). The CDR3 here is CASSLGNNQPQHF. CDR3 DNA: TGTGCCAGCAGCCTGGGAAACAATCAGCCCCAGCATTTT.

The J gene is TRBJ1-4, the V gene TRBV20-1; a possible D gene is TRBD1 (6 bases). The germline V and J ends were trimmed by 6 bases and 0 bases, with 14 bases remaining between them. The CDR3 loop spans 15 amino acids. Looked up from germline, CDR1 is DFQATT and CDR2 is SNEGSKA (reference sequence). The CDR3 DNA sequence: TGCAGTGCAAACAGAGGGGGGCCAACTAATGAAAAACTGTTTTTT. Translating gives CSANRGGPTNEKLFF.

This clonotype appeared a few times. The CDR3 DNA reads TGTGCCAGCAGTCCCCGACAGGGGAACTACGAGCAGTACTTC. This sequence encodes CASSPRQGNYEQYF. This chain connects TRBV27 to TRBJ2-7; TRBD1 agrees at 8 bases. In germline, CDR1 is MNHEY, CDR2 SMNVEV (reference sequence). The ends lost 5 bases at V and 3 bases at J; junction bases unmatched: 6. This CDR3 spans 14 amino acids.

The chain employs TRBV20-1 and TRBJ2-2; D gene unclear. Trimming pared 0 bases from V and 2 bases from J, leaving 10 bases between. CDR1 and CDR2 from the germline V gene are DFQATT and SNEGSKA (reference sequence). The CDR3 is 15 amino acids. For the CDR3, the DNA is TGCAGTGCTAGAGATTTAGGCGACAACACCGGGGAGCTGTTTTTT. Translating gives CSARDLGDNTGELFF.

This clonotype has at least ten counts. The chain employs TRBV4-3 and TRBJ2-6; unclear D gene. CDR3 size: 16 residues. V was trimmed by 0 bases and J by 0 bases, leaving 6 bases between them. Germline-derived CDR1 and CDR2 are LGHNA and YSLEER. This CDR3 is CASSQDAVSGANVLTF. For the CDR3, the DNA is TGCGCCAGCAGCCAAGATGCGGTCTCTGGGGCCAACGTCCTGACTTTC.

Details on this clonotype: Germline and junction disagree at one end, which may indicate a read error. The chain combines TRBV6-5 with TRBJ2-1; possible D gene TRBD1, 5 bases. Germline values: CDR1 MNHEY, CDR2 SVGAGI. The CDR3 loop spans 14 amino acids. The CDR3 sequence: CVSSQDGARGEQFF. The CDR3 DNA follows: TGTGTCAGCAGTCAAGACGGCGCTAGGGGCGAGCAGTTCTTC.

Note on this clonotype: This clone may be a read error of a much larger clone one base away. This chain links TRBV20-1 with TRBJ2-7; TRBD2 is a possible D gene (5 bases). The CDR3 extends over 17 amino acids. Germline V gene sequence: CDR1 DFQATT, CDR2 SNEGSKA (reference sequence). V lost 3 bases and J lost 1, with 22 bases in between. The CDR3 bases are TGCAGTGCTAGCGTCTCGCCGCGGGTAACACCATCCTACGAGCAGTACTTC. Its translation is CSASVSPRVTPSYEQYF.

The V and J genes are TRBV28 and TRBJ2-3; D is ambiguous. V lost 5 bases, J lost 3 bases, and 15 bases lay in between. Per germline, CDR1 MDHEN and CDR2 SYDVKM. CDR3 length equals 15 residues. This CDR3 reads CASSPPAQLTDTQYF. Written as DNA, the CDR3 is TGTGCCAGCAGTCCACCCGCCCAATTGACAGATACGCAGTATTTT.

This clonotype occurred a few times. The rearrangement joins TRBV15 to TRBJ2-7; a possible D gene is TRBD1 (5 bases). Per germline, CDR1 LNHNV and CDR2 YYDKDF (reference sequence). Trimming cost V 6 bases and J 0 bases, with 9 bases left between them. The CDR3 has 13 amino acids. The CDR3 region has the DNA TGTGCCACCAGGGGGCCGAGCTCCTACGAGCAGTACTTC. Translating gives CATRGPSSYEQYF.

This clonotype was found many times. This rearrangement joins TRBV5-1 to TRBJ2-5, with TRBD2 matching 8 bases. CDR3 size: 16 residues. V shed 0 bases, J shed 0 bases, and the junction held 4 bases outside the gene matches. From germline, CDR1 is SGHRS and CDR2 YFSETQ. CDR3 in amino acids: CASSLESSGYQETQYF. The CDR3, as DNA: TGCGCCAGCAGCTTGGAATCTAGCGGGTACCAAGAGACCCAGTACTTC.

V and J are TRBV7-8 and TRBJ2-5, with TRBD1 as a possible D gene (6 bases). Trimming cost V 3 bases and J 2 bases, with 13 bases left between them. Germline V gene data show CDR1 as SGHVS and CDR2 as FQNEAQ. This CDR3 is built from 15 residues. Here the CDR3 reads CASSLGYRVQETQYF. The CDR3 nucleotides read TGTGCCAGCAGCTTGGGGTACAGGGTTCAAGAGACCCAGTACTTC.

This clonotype was observed once. The CDR3 protein is CSARRPGLFTNEKLFF. The CDR3 DNA is TGCAGTGCTAGGCGCCCCGGACTCTTTACCAATGAAAAACTGTTTTTT. The chain combines TRBV20-1 with TRBJ1-4; D gene uncertain. Trimming cost V 3 bases and J 5 bases, with 19 bases left between them. Germline loops: CDR1 DFQATT, CDR2 SNEGSKA (reference sequence). This CDR3 is 16 amino acids long.

The gene calls are TRBV6-5 and TRBJ2-1; unclear D gene. V was clipped by 4 bases and J by 9 bases, with 7 bases between them. Per germline, CDR1 MNHEY and CDR2 SVGAGI. This CDR3 has 11 amino acids. The CDR3 protein is CASSSRLEQFF. CDR3 in DNA: TGTGCCAGCAGTTCCCGGCTTGAGCAGTTCTTC.

The chain has TRBV6-6 and TRBJ1-2; 8 positions match TRBD1. Germline V gives CDR1 MNHNY, CDR2 SVGAGI (reference sequence). The CDR3 length is 14 residues. The junction had 8 bases not matched to a gene; V was cut back by 5 bases and J by 6 bases. The CDR3 coding sequence is TGTGCCAGCAGTGATACGGACAGGGTAGATGGCTACACCTTC. This gives the protein CASSDTDRVDGYTF.

The sample holds a few counts of this clonotype. V and J are TRBV27 and TRBJ2-7; 14 bases map to TRBD2. In germline, CDR1 is MNHEY, CDR2 SMNVEV (reference sequence). There are 16 residues in the CDR3. V lost 4 bases and J lost 3; bases outside the gene matches: 5. Here the CDR3 DNA reads TGTGCCAGCAGTTCTGGGACTAGCGGGAGTTTCTACGAGCAGTACTTC. Its protein product is CASSSGTSGSFYEQYF.

J is TRBJ2-5 and V is TRBV5-5; tentative D call: TRBD1 (5 bases). Trimming removed 5 bases at V and 2 bases at J, with 19 bases between. This CDR3 region has 16 residues. Germline values: CDR1 SGHKS, CDR2 YYEKEE (reference sequence). The CDR3 sequence is CASSLRTRTTQETQYF. In nucleotides, the CDR3 is TGTGCCAGCAGTTTACGGACACGGACAACACAAGAGACCCAGTACTTC.

This chain joins TRBV6-5 and TRBJ1-1; no clear D gene. Germline CDR1 reads MNHEY; CDR2 reads SVGAGI. The CDR3 covers 12 residues. Trimming removed 6 bases at V and 1 base at J, with 6 bases between. The CDR3: CASSQWNTEAFF. The CDR3 nucleotides read TGTGCCAGCAGCCAGTGGAACACTGAAGCTTTCTTT.

Only a few counts were recorded for this clonotype. This chain links TRBV6-2 or TRBV6-3 with TRBJ2-2; 10 bases are shared with TRBD2. The length of the CDR3 is 15 residues. In germline, CDR1 is MNHEY, CDR2 SVGEGT. Losses at the gene ends were 2 bases for V and 5 bases for J; bases not matched to a gene: 2. CDR3 protein: CASSYQLAGTGELFF. For the CDR3, the DNA is TGTGCCAGCAGTTACCAACTAGCGGGAACCGGGGAGCTGTTTTTT.

There are a few counts of this clonotype. CDR3 DNA: TGTGCCAGCAGCCAAGGGACCGGATTAGGCCACGAGCAGTACTTC. Amino acid sequence: CASSQGTGLGHEQYF. J is TRBJ2-5 and V is TRBV14; D is unclear. The J call may not be correct, given that the DNA end is closer to TRBJ2-7. The germline CDR1 and CDR2 sequences are SGHDN and FVKESK. The CDR3 length is 15 residues.

This clonotype was counted between two and nine times. This chain connects TRBV7-9 to TRBJ2-3; D not resolved. The germline V gene has CDR1 SEHNR and CDR2 FQNEAQ (reference sequence). CDR3 length: 15 residues. The V gene lost 3 bases and the J gene lost 2 bases, with 12 bases spanning the gap. CDR3 amino acids: CASSFLAENTDTQYF. The CDR3 DNA is TGTGCCAGCAGCTTTCTTGCGGAGAACACAGATACGCAGTATTTT.

A single count supports this clonotype. The chain combines TRBV12-3 or TRBV12-4 with TRBJ1-2; the D gene is possibly TRBD1 (5 bases). V was cut by 5 bases and J by 2 bases, with 15 bases left in between. This CDR3 is 15 amino acids long. CDR3 coding DNA: TGTGCCAGCAGTCATCCGGGACGGCCAAACTATGGCTACACCTTC. Its protein is CASSHPGRPNYGYTF.